This T cell receptor (beta chain) was sequenced during a study of blood T cell repertoires in COVID-19 (dated by TCRdb to about 2020). About the investigation overall: Samples covering the acute and convalescent phases of COVID-19 were provided by collaborators in the United States, Italy and Spain. Where available, HLA class I and class II types were obtained from metadata supplied by the sample provider rather than from assay-based typing. The repertoires were released in a freely available public database intended as a resource for research on the immune response to SARS-CoV-2. Samples came from the ongoing ImmuneRACE study (first 160 participants) plus 1,254 subjects from 6 global collaborators. Deeply sampled blood TCRbeta repertoires from subjects exposed to, actively infected with, or recovered from COVID-19 were included in the dataset. The prospective study material was composed of cDNA or gDNA derived from T cells, B-cell-depleted T cells, or PBMCs. Sample metadata almost always included a de-identified subject ID, COVID-19 status, age in years and sex.

Taken from cysteine to phenylalanine, the CDR3 has 17 residues. The kept DNA is CDR3 alone, 51 bases in frame from the first base. The immunoSEQ Assay, a bias-controlled multiplex PCR, was used to amplify TCRbeta CDR3 regions from genomic DNA. The paper's processing steps were these. Nucleated cell counts per sample were estimated from amplification of reference gene primers within the assay. To quantify the absolute abundance of each unique TCRbeta CDR3 rearrangement, sequence reads were collapsed and filtered. For each sample, productive Simpson clonality was calculated as the square root of Simpson's diversity index over productive rearrangements. The table comes from immuneACCESS by way of TCRdb, which keeps in-frame sequences with V and J called. Part of the clones is missing from these tables; in studies checked, under half for an unresolved V gene and the rest for unknown reasons. The DNA was the basis for D and trimming; V, J and clone size are from that table. The sample contains 200,000 to 300,000 clones, about 91% of them found a single time. The ten biggest clones cover approximately 2.6% of the sample.

With respect to this clone: The clone's antigen remains unknown. Base quality data are lacking; no much larger clone is found one base away.

General findings and caveats noted by the study authors: The amount of clinical and demographic metadata varied by source and participant and was provided uncurated.

One collaborating source in Seattle enrolled patients while the patients were actively infected and followed the patients over time throughout the course of disease. Each collaborating institution followed its own protocols to collect whole blood in K2EDTA tubes. For TCRbeta analysis, collaborator samples were shipped as frozen whole blood, as isolated PBMCs, or as DNA extracted from either sample type. The source of this sequence is a person under 35 with COVID-19, enrolled during active disease. Specimen: peripheral blood. The sequence links TRBV21-1 to TRBJ1-4; the DNA was not used to check the table's D call, TRBD1. TRBV21-1 represents a pseudogene. The CDR3 has the sequence CASSKLRPQGQVEKLFF. The nucleotide sequence reads as follows: TGTGCCAGCAGCAAATTACGACCACAGGGGCAGGTGGAAAAACTGTTTTTT.